This entry describes one T cell receptor beta chain. What this receptor recognizes is not known. No base quality information exists; no much larger clone differs at one position. In total, approximately 690 healthy bone marrow donors made up the cohort. All cohort members were sampled while nominally healthy, although unrecorded immune exposures were likely present. The donor tested CMV seronegative and was one of the 352 seronegative cohort members. Every donor gave a peripheral blood sample, and the peripheral blood mononuclear cells from that sample were used for TCR beta sequencing. The Qiagen DNeasy Blood Extraction Kit was used to extract genomic DNA from the blood cell samples. Libraries were built with the immunoSEQ multiplex PCR assay. For the multiplex PCR, a mixture combining 60 forward primers for TCR Vbeta segments and 13 reverse primers for TCR Jbeta segments was used. A multiplex PCR assay on genomic DNA amplified the CDR3 region of rearranged TCR beta genes. Amplified TCR beta libraries were sequenced as 87-base-pair reads on the Illumina HiSeq System. Concerning the study's data processing: Across the 600 to 700 repertoires, a later analysis counted tens of millions of unique TCR beta chains, some 11 million of which were shared by at least two donors. Raw reads were error-corrected and collapsed into unique sequences with a nearest-neighbor algorithm that merged closely related sequences to remove PCR and sequencing errors. CDR3 sequences were aligned to IMGT reference sequences to assign V, D and J gene segments. For a sequence to be retained, at least a six-nucleotide match to both a V gene segment and a J gene segment was required. A rearrangement counted as productive if the CDR3 had no stop codons and remained in frame with V and J, and every other rearrangement counted as non-productive. CDR3 was defined by IMGT convention, running from the second conserved V-encoded cysteine to the conserved J-encoded phenylalanine. Sequences without an unambiguous match to a single V gene segment were excluded from the earlier analysis of several hundred of the donors. An earlier analysis of fewer than 650 of the donors classified V segments as functional when productive rearrangements were above 56.7% and as segregating when the standard deviation between donors was above 5%. To diagnose cytomegalovirus status from the catalog of TCR beta chain sequences, a statistical classification framework was built. A later analysis assigned V and J genes by comparing TCR nucleotide sequences with IMGT/GENE-DB human TR gene sequences. A later analysis assigned CDR3 sequences and most-parsimonious VDJ recombination scenarios with the TCRdist pipeline. In a later analysis, each TCR beta chain was defined by its CDR3 amino acid sequence together with its V-gene family, and reads lacking a unique V-gene family were excluded. As a way to deal with suspected cross-contamination and a sequencing artifact, a later analysis dropped under 600 nucleotide sequences that were highly shared and had low generation probability. For each public chain, a later analysis derived a clonal expansion index from normalized ranks of inferred template counts within each repertoire. In a later analysis, generation probabilities were computed with a VDJ recombination model fitted to out-of-frame rearrangements, and the resulting probabilities were checked against IGoR. In a later analysis, TCR-TCR, TCR-HLA and TCR-CMV co-occurrence was scored with hypergeometric tests, and a repertoire-size bias correction was applied to TCR pairs. A later analysis estimated false discovery rates by permuting HLA or CMV assignments 20 times. In a later analysis, co-occurring TCRs were grouped with DBSCAN, and TCRdist sequence similarity was added when clustering was performed within HLA-allele-positive subsets. Repertoires with fewer than 30,000 or more than 120,000 public chains, plus five repertoires with anomalous nucleotide sharing, were excluded from co-occurrence clustering. Held by TCRdb, this immuneACCESS table contains in-frame sequences only and omits some clones. Under half of the omission traces to an unresolved V gene where checked; the cause of the rest is unknown. From that table come the V and J calls and clone size; the DNA was used to work out D and trimming. For this sample the table gives approximately 150,000 clones, of which 60% to 85% were detected only once. The top ten constitute around 1.5% of the sample.

From cysteine to phenylalanine, the CDR3 is 17 amino acids long. Solely the CDR3 DNA is kept, with 51 bases framed from the first base. Looking up the germline V gene yields CDR1 SGHAT and CDR2 FQNNGV. The V end gives up 4 bases and the J end 1 base, leaving 12 bases in the junction not matched to a gene. The sample originates from a study of cytomegalovirus exposure and HLA in healthy donors (dated by TCRdb to 2017 to 2019). In terms of the full investigation: In an earlier analysis of roughly 590 of the donors, roughly 300 Gb of sequence data and about 110 million unique TCR beta sequences from 150 million to 200 million T cells were reported. The genetic ancestry cluster associated with self-reported Caucasian donors included over 80% of the 398 genotyped donors. Because of strong linkage in the cohort, five DR-DQ haplotypes were treated as single units for association and clustering. To predict cytomegalovirus infection status, the study combined high-throughput TCR immunosequencing, statistical association of individual TCRs with disease status, and machine learning. Across around 400 genotyped donors of the cohort, an average of roughly 230,000 unique TCR beta nucleotide sequences per donor were sequenced, and 15% to 20% of those sequences were non-productive. The number of typed donors differed by locus: about 620-630 for A, B, C, DRB1 and DQB1; 500 to 550 for DQA1; approximately 600 for DPA1; and some 470 for DPB1. A later genetic analysis took genome-wide SNP genotypes for about 55% of the 666 donors and used that subset as a discovery cohort. HLA typing covered class I and class II loci at four-digit resolution. The aim of the study was to test whether cataloging public T cell receptors could identify signatures of past pathogen exposure. Besides the first cohort of 550 to 750 subjects, a separate validation cohort made up of roughly 130 different subjects was used. To study patterns of TCR occurrence, a later analysis re-analyzed previously published TCR beta repertoires from several hundred donors and added high-resolution HLA genotyping. Using immunosequencing, the study profiled T cell repertoires from roughly 650 subjects and related those repertoires to cytomegalovirus serostatus. In the later analysis, no new phenotypic data were used to find candidate immune exposures; instead, reliance was placed on TCR beta sequences and their occurrence across donors. Around 320 gigabases of sequencing data and tens of millions of unique TCR sequences were included in an early release covering roughly 600 HLA-typed donors. Every repertoire in the discovery cohort had been generated on one and the same sequencing platform. Donor age, sex, ethnicity and CMV serostatus were compiled together with the repertoire data. An earlier analysis of fewer than 750 of the donors used high-throughput TCR beta sequencing to judge whether each TCR beta V gene segment behaved as functional or pseudogenic.

Summary of the overall study and its limitations: The 87-base-pair reads could not distinguish some IMGT-functional V segments, including TRBV6-2 and TRBV6-3, so those segments were excluded. Because counts were too low, more than 15 rarely observed V segments, including chromosome 9 orphons, were left out of the earlier analysis of about 500 of the donors. Presence/absence analyses assumed roughly uniform sequencing depth across donors, an assumption that may not hold. In a later analysis, most CMV-associated TCR beta chains were found to appear HLA-restricted, with HLA associations seemingly driven largely by CMV exposure. In vitro tests confirmed that a few of the cytomegalovirus-associated TCR beta chains recognize cytomegalovirus antigens. A total of some 180 TCR beta chains were listed by the study as associated with cytomegalovirus. HLA typing was unavailable for some donors at each locus, so association tests used only the typed subset. This cohort had only TCR beta chains sequenced, and the lack of alpha or paired-chain data limited which features could be detected. Most TCR sequences were seen in very few donors, while some public TCRs were found in many individuals. An earlier analysis of 587 of the donors showed that most TCR beta V segments appeared in productive rearrangements either about 87% or about 30% of the time, which broadly matched IMGT annotations. A later genetic analysis associated a missense DCLRE1C variant with V-gene and J-gene trimming of TCR beta chains, and an independent cohort replicated the association. Several of the top co-occurrence clusters appeared to be linked to parvovirus B19, influenza, CMV and Epstein-Barr virus, according to a later analysis. A cluster of highly shared sequence variants was judged likely to be a technical artifact of the sequencing pipeline. The authors suggested that the approach could potentially be generalized to other disease states and immunological phenotypes. For the cohort, immune exposure information was limited to CMV serostatus. In a later analysis, HLA-associated TCR beta chains were found to be more clonally expanded and to have lower generation probabilities than equally common non-associated chains. A further reported finding was that TCR beta sequences accurately predicted the HLA-A and HLA-B alleles for most subjects in the first cohort. A later genetic analysis reported fewer N-insertions in productive TCRs among donors in an Asian-associated ancestry cluster than the roughly 720-donor mean. Specific HLA alleles were associated with 16,951 TCR beta sequences at a false discovery rate of 0.05 in a later analysis. According to a later analysis, TCR association rates differed among HLA loci, with DRB1 alleles showing the most associated TCRs and HLA-C alleles showing the fewest. In both the original and validation cohorts, the classifier was reported to diagnose cytomegalovirus status with high specificity and sensitivity. Correlated functional status among segregating V segments might reflect linkage disequilibrium, but an unknown experimental factor could not be ruled out. When HLA alleles, especially DR and DQ, strongly co-occurred, TCR associations were difficult to assign to individual alleles.

The clonotype was recovered from a young woman in good health and CMV-seronegative. The sample comprised PBMCs. Recombination joined TRBV11-2 with TRBJ1-1; 7 junctional bases match TRBD1. Here is the DNA: TGTGCCAGCAGCTCCTTAAGGGACAGACTCTCGAACACTGAAGCTTTCTTT. This sequence encodes CASSSLRDRLSNTEAFF.